This T cell receptor beta chain was documented in a study of blood T cell repertoires in COVID-19. In the original processing: Estimated nucleated cell counts came from reference gene primer amplification. Using immunoSEQ multiplex PCR, the repertoire was profiled, and TCRdb retains in-frame clones only, with some absent. V and J calls and clone size are copied from that table; D and trimming were computed from the DNA. The repertoire has some 220,000 clones, 82% of them found once; the top ten carry approximately 5%. The TCR sequence derives from a woman aged 65 to 85 with COVID-19, enrolled during active disease. Sequencing was carried out using peripheral blood.

Written as DNA, the CDR3 is TGCGCCAGCAGCCAGCGGCCGGGGATTAATGAAAAACTGTTTTTT. It yields the protein CASSQRPGINEKLFF. The chain links TRBV4-3 to TRBJ1-4, with D unresolved. This CDR3 has 15 amino acids. Deletions cut 3 bases from V and 4 bases from J, with 12 bases between. Germline values: CDR1 LGHNA, CDR2 YSLEER.